This TCR beta chain was recovered during a study of blood T cell repertoires in COVID-19. About the study: Acute-phase and convalescent COVID-19 samples originated in the United States, Italy and Spain. PBMCs, B-cell-depleted T cells, or T cells provided the cDNA or gDNA that made up the material.

How the authors handled the data: Reference gene primer amplification gave nucleated cell count estimates. Sequencing used immunoSEQ multiplex PCR; TCRdb keeps in-frame clones, though not all of them. The DNA was the basis for D and trimming; V, J and clone size are from that table. The sample shows roughly 55,000 clones, 75% to 90% of them seen only once. The CDR3 is 19 amino acids. V shed 4 bases and J 3 bases; nucleotides not matched to a gene: 16. Germline V gene lookup returns CDR1 SEHNR and CDR2 FQNEAQ (reference sequence). Source material: peripheral blood. This receptor was obtained from a woman aged 60-70 years with acute or convalescent COVID-19. The chain couples TRBV7-9 to TRBJ1-5; TRBD1 agrees at 9 bases. The CDR3 DNA is TGTGCCAGCAGCTGGGTTGGACAGGGGTCTTTTCCTTTCAATCAGCCCCAGCATTTT. Its translation is CASSWVGQGSFPFNQPQHF.